This record looks at one T cell receptor beta chain sequence and its context. The data were obtained in a study of blood T cell repertoires in COVID-19. Only in-frame clones appear in the TCRdb table, and some are missing; sequencing was by immunoSEQ multiplex PCR. The sample has 90,000 to 140,000 clones, roughly 80% seen once. This CDR3 is 16 amino acids long. V shed 5 bases, J shed 4 bases, and the junction held 9 bases outside the gene matches. Germline V gene sequence: CDR1 LNHDA, CDR2 SQIVND (reference sequence). The clonotype originates from a woman older than 75 with acute or convalescent COVID-19. V and J are TRBV19 and TRBJ1-5; 9 positions match TRBD1. The sample comprised peripheral blood. Here the CDR3 DNA reads TGTGCCAGTAGTGTTCCCGGGACAGGGACTAATCAGCCCCAGCATTTT. Its translation is CASSVPGTGTNQPQHF. Drawing the rest from reference TRBV19 and TRBJ1-5, the complete variable domain is DGGITQSPKYLFRKEGQNVTLSCEQNLNHDAMYWYRQDPGQGLRLIYYSQIVNDFQKGDIAEGYSVSREKKESFPLTVTSAQKNPTAFYLCASSVPGTGTNQPQHFGDGTRLSIL.